This T cell receptor (beta chain) was found in a study of identical twins (dated by TCRdb to about 2016). At the level of the whole study: To test whether fetal clonotypes persist, the study used deep sequencing on TCR alpha and beta repertoires from monozygotic twins, unrelated adults of various ages, and cord blood. To rule out contamination, replicate twin experiments were performed at different times with different library preparation protocols.

This clonotype has just a few counts. Its antigen is currently not known. No clone much larger than this one lies a single base away; base qualities are absent. Every donor was a healthy Caucasian. Three pairs of female monozygotic twins, all aged 18 to 29 years, made up the twin cohort. The RNA used for TCR libraries was isolated from peripheral blood mononuclear cells. The library was produced with 5' RACE. TCRdb lists the instrument as Illumina HiSeq 2000. Template switching added a universal primer binding site, and the final cDNA carried a unique molecular identifier that allowed TCR cDNA molecules to be counted accurately. Specific primers in the conserved constant-segment region were used to synthesize first-strand cDNA for the TCR alpha and beta chains. To control for contamination, every cDNA library was double barcoded, receiving both a SMART-Mk sample barcode and Illumina barcodes. TruSeq adapter sequences and Illumina sample barcodes were added in two successive PCR steps. TCR alpha and beta cDNA libraries were sequenced on the Illumina HiSeq platform with custom primers. As for the authors' bioinformatics: MiGEC processed the raw reads to extract unique molecular identifiers, while MiXCR was used to determine the CDR3 positions. Recombination models were inferred per individual with the repgenHMM and IGoR tools using an EM algorithm. The analysis of shared clonotypes was done with the tcR package in R, with sharing normalized by the product of cloneset sizes. To study raw recombination free of thymic and clonal selection effects, out-of-frame nonproductive sequences were analyzed. The raw public data were reprocessed by TCRdb itself: fastp quality trimming at Q25, MiXCR clonotype calling, in-frame beta chains only. Entries that share a CDR3 protein sequence are merged under the most common genes and DNA. Here the V and J calls rest on TCRdb's processing, not on the authors' analysis. The sample data list about 570,000 distinct CDR3 sequences, and 9.6% of these were observed just once. The ten most abundant clones make up roughly 3.2% of the sample.

What the work shows at the level of the full study, not this receptor alone: In monozygotic twins, out-of-frame TCR alpha sharing was systematically underestimated by recombination models, although the models agreed with sharing between unrelated individuals. Abundant cord blood beta clonotypes had fewer insertions, young adult naive repertoires showed a similar but weaker trend, and memory repertoires showed no such trend. Out-of-frame TCR alpha sequences shared between twins showed an excess of low generation-probability sequences compared with coincidental sharing between unrelated individuals. Conclusions relied on cross-sectional statistical analysis, since the same donors could not be followed over many years. Zero-insertion analyses could be partly confounded by invariant T cells such as MAIT and iNKT, although diverse VJ usage argued against such confounding for most clonotypes. A weaker excess of twin sharing was found in beta out-of-frame sequences because the signal-to-noise ratio was lowered by fewer shared sequences.

This sample was shared with a second study, whose subject was yellow fever vaccine responses in identical twins. As noted in the second study: According to the authors, the vaccine-induced T cell response in identical twins seemed to be partly convergent and partly specific to each individual. Focusing on identical twins, the study followed the T cell clones that responded to the vaccine, and did so with precision.

The sequence derives from a woman aged 18-29 years in good health. Sequencing input: PBMCs.

The CDR3 region reads CASSQDPYTDTQYF. The nucleotide sequence is TGCGCCAGCAGCCAAGATCCTTACACAGATACGCAGTATTTT. In this chain, TRBV4-3 is recombined with TRBJ2-3; the D gene is not confidently resolved. Sequences LGHNA (CDR1) and YSLEER (CDR2) are obtained from the germline V gene. The CDR3 has 14 amino acids, counting the end cysteine and phenylalanine. Solely the CDR3 DNA is kept, with 42 bases framed from the first base. V was cut back by 0 bases and J by 2 bases, leaving a gap of 6 bases between them.